Given below is one T cell receptor beta chain in context. Its target is unknown. The data were produced by immunoSEQ multiplex PCR, yet TCRdb's version contains in-frame clones alone and is incomplete. The table lists 150,000 to 200,000 clones, approximately 86% of them singletons. Trimming stripped 2 bases from V and 0 bases from J, with 10 bases between. CDR3 length: 15 residues. CDR1 is SNHLY and CDR2 is FYNNEI in the germline V gene. This entry belongs to a study of T cell responses to AZD1222 COVID-19 vaccine. Study-wide results and caveats: The sample set comprised mostly white British donors with more females, and clonal diversity was possibly underestimated. CD4 TCRs linked to vaccination spanned spike, dominating at 160-218 and 743-854. Baseline seropositivity occurred in only 5 to 7 AZD1222 recipients. No day 14 peak samples; only post-peak repertoires were characterized.

This TCR came from an adult in good health. This specimen consisted of peripheral blood, obtained on day 0 of AZD1222 vaccination. The V and J genes are TRBV2 and TRBJ1-2; D is uncertain. CDR3 in DNA: TGTGCCAGCAGTGAAAAGGGTCATGCTAACTATGGCTACACCTTC. Its protein product is CASSEKGHANYGYTF.